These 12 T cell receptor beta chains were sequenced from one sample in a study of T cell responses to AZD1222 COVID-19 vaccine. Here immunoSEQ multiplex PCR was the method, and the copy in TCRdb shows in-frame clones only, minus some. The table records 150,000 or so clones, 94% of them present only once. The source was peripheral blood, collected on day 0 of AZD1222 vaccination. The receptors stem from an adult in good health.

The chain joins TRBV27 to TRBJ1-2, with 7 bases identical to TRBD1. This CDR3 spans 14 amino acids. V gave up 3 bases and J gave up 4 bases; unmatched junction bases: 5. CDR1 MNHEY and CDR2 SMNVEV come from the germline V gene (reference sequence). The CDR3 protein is CASSLEGAPYGYTF. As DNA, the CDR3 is TGTGCCAGCAGTTTGGAGGGGGCCCCCTATGGCTACACCTTC.

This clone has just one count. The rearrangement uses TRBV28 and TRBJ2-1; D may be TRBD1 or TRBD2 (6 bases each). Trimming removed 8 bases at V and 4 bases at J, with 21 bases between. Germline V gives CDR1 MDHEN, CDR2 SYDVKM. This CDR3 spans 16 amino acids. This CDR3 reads CASRPTSGGKYNEQFF. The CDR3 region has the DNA TGTGCCAGCCGACCCACCTCCGGGGGCAAGTACAATGAGCAGTTCTTC.

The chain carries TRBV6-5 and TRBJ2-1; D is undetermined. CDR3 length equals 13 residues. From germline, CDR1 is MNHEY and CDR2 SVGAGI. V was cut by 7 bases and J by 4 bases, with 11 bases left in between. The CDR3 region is CASIRVSYNEQFF. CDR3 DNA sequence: TGTGCCAGCATCCGGGTGTCTTACAATGAGCAGTTCTTC.

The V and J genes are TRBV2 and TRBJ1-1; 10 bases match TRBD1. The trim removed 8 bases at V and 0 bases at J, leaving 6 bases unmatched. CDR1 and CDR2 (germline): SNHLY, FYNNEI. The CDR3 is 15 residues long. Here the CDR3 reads CASGGQGTLNTEAFF. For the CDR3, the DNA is TGTGCCAGCGGGGGACAGGGGACCTTGAACACTGAAGCTTTCTTT.

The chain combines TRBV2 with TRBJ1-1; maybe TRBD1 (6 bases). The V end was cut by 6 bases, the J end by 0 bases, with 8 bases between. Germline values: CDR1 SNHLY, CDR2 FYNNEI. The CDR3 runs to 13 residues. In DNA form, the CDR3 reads TGTGCCAGCAGAACAGGGTTGAACACTGAAGCTTTCTTT. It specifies CASRTGLNTEAFF.

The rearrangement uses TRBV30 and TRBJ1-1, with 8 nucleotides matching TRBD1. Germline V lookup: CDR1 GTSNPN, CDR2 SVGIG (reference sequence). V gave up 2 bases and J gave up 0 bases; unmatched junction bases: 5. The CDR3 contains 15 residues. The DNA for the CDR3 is TGTGCCTGGAGTATAAGGGACAGGTTGAACACTGAAGCTTTCTTT. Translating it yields CAWSIRDRLNTEAFF.

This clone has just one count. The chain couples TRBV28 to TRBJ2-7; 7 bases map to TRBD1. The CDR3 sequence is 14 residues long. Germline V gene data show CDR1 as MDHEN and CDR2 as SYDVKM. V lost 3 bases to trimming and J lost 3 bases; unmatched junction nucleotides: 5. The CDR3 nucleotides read TGTGCCAGCAGTTTGACAGGGCGATTCTACGAGCAGTACTTC. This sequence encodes CASSLTGRFYEQYF.

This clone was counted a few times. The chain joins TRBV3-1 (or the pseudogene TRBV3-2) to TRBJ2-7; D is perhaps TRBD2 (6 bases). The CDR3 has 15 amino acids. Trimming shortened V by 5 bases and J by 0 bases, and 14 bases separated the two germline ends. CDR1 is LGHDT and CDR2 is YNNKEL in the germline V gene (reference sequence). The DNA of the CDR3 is TGTGCCAGCAGCTTAGCGGCCTCGAGCTCCTACGAGCAGTACTTC. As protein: CASSLAASSSYEQYF.

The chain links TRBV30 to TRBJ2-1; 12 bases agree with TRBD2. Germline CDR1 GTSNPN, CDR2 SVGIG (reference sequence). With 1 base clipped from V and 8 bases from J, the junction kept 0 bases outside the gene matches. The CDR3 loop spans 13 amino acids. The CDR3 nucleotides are TGTGCCTGGAGTGGACTAGCGGGGGATGAGCAGTTCTTC. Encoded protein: CAWSGLAGDEQFF.

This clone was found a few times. Here the CDR3 reads CASRVGAGASYEQYF. Here the CDR3 DNA reads TGTGCCAGCCGCGTAGGGGCAGGGGCTTCCTACGAGCAGTACTTC. The chain is built from TRBV25-1 and TRBJ2-7, with D maybe TRBD1 (6 bases). Germline lookup yields CDR1 MGHDK and CDR2 SYGVNS. CDR3 length: 15 amino acids. V was cut by 8 bases and J by 1 base, with 18 bases left in between.

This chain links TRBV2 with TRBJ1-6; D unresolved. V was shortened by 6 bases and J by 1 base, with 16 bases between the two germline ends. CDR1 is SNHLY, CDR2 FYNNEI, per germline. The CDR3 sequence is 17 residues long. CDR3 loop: CASSGGYLGSYNSPLHF. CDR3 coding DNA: TGTGCCAGCAGCGGTGGCTACCTCGGGTCCTATAATTCACCCCTCCACTTT.

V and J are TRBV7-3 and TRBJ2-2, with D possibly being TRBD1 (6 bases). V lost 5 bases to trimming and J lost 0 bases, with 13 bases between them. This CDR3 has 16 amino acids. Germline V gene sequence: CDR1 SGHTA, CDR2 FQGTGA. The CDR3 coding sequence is TGTGCCAGCAGCCCCCTGCAGGGGCCGAACACCGGGGAGCTGTTTTTT. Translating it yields CASSPLQGPNTGELFF.